Below, 26 T cell receptor beta chains from the same sample are listed, as sequenced in a study of blood T cell repertoires in COVID-19. The data were produced by immunoSEQ multiplex PCR, yet TCRdb's version contains in-frame clones alone and is incomplete. The table has about 380,000 clones, around 87% seen once; the top ten hold 1.3%. Sequencing was done on a sample of PBMCs or T cells enriched from blood (not recorded which). Every receptor here comes from a man aged 25-45 years who had recovered from COVID-19.

This chain links TRBV30 with TRBJ1-3; D uncertain. The CDR3 consists of 13 residues. The germline V gene has CDR1 GTSNPN and CDR2 SVGIG (reference sequence). The ends were cut back, 0 bases at V and 7 bases at J, with 10 bases in the middle. The CDR3 region has the DNA TGTGCCTGGAGTGTAAATATCGGGAACACCATATATTTT. It specifies CAWSVNIGNTIYF. Full variable domain (rest looked up from reference TRBV30 and TRBJ1-3): SQTIHQWPATLVQPVGSPLSLECTVEGTSNPNLYWYRQAAGRGLQLLFYSVGIGQISSEVPQNLSASRPQDRQFILSSKKLLLSDSGFYLCAWSVNIGNTIYFGEGSWLTVV.

The V and J genes are TRBV29-1 and TRBJ1-1; D is possibly TRBD1 (5 bases). V was trimmed by 4 bases and J by 8 bases, leaving 14 bases between them. The germline CDR1 and CDR2 sequences are SQVTM and ANQGSEA. This CDR3 comprises 12 residues. CDR3 loop: CSVVEVGLEAFF. The CDR3 DNA is TGCAGCGTTGTCGAAGTGGGACTCGAAGCTTTCTTT.

This clone has just one count. The J gene is TRBJ2-1, the V gene TRBV2; 9 bases align to TRBD2. The germline CDR1 and CDR2 sequences are SNHLY and FYNNEI. Trimming took 6 bases from V and 6 from J; bases not matched to a gene: 6. This CDR3 spans 14 amino acids. The CDR3 sequence is CASRLAGGTNEQFF. In DNA form, the CDR3 reads TGTGCCAGCAGGCTGGCGGGGGGGACCAATGAGCAGTTCTTC.

V gene TRBV3-1 (or the pseudogene TRBV3-2) combines with J gene TRBJ1-5; D gene unclear. The germline CDR1 and CDR2 sequences are LGHDT and YNNKEL (reference sequence). Trimming took off 1 base at V and 6 bases at J, with 7 bases between the two ends. The CDR3 is 13 residues long. The CDR3: CASSQGTSQPQHF. Here the CDR3 DNA reads TGTGCCAGCAGCCAAGGGACTTCTCAGCCCCAGCATTTT.

The CDR3 here is CARGTGDYNEQFF. CDR3 nucleotide sequence: TGTGCACGCGGGACAGGGGACTACAATGAGCAGTTCTTC. The chain is built from TRBV30 and TRBJ2-1; 10 bases fit TRBD1. Germline-derived CDR1 and CDR2 are GTSNPN and SVGIG (reference sequence). This CDR3 comprises 13 residues.

The rearrangement uses TRBV7-6 and TRBJ2-7; TRBD2 aligns across 7 bases. Trimming at V came to 2 bases and at J to 0 bases, leaving 13 bases not matched to a gene. The CDR3 extends over 18 amino acids. Germline values: CDR1 SGHVS, CDR2 FNYEAQ. CDR3 in amino acids: CASSLFSGASGSSYEQYF. The DNA of the CDR3 is TGTGCCAGCAGCTTATTCTCCGGGGCTAGCGGATCCTCCTACGAGCAGTACTTC.

The chain couples TRBV27 to TRBJ1-2, with 7 nucleotides matching TRBD1. CDR1 is MNHEY and CDR2 is SMNVEV in the germline V gene (reference sequence). The CDR3 spans 14 residues. With V trimmed by 6 bases and J by 7 bases, 11 bases remained unmatched. CDR3 region: CASRTVGGEGGYTF. The CDR3 DNA sequence: TGTGCCAGCAGAACGGTAGGGGGCGAGGGTGGCTACACCTTC.

The chain uses TRBV9 and TRBJ2-3, with TRBD1 matching 10 bases. CDR1 and CDR2 from the germline V gene are SGDLS and YYNGEE. Germline trimming cut 5 bases from V and 2 bases from J; bases unmatched to any gene: 2. The CDR3 covers 14 residues. As DNA, the CDR3 is TGTGCCAGCAGTGGACAGGGGGACACAGATACGCAGTATTTT. Its translation is CASSGQGDTDTQYF.

This sequence joins TRBV9 and TRBJ2-7, with 9 bases lining up with TRBD2. Germline V gene data show CDR1 as SGDLS and CDR2 as YYNGEE. V gave up 3 bases and J gave up 3 bases; unmatched junction bases: 13. The CDR3 covers 17 residues. CDR3 coding DNA: TGTGCCAGCAGCGGATCCGTAGCGGGGGAGAGCTACTACGAGCAGTACTTC. Encoded protein: CASSGSVAGESYYEQYF.

This chain joins TRBV5-4 and TRBJ2-5; 10 bases are a match to TRBD2. From germline, CDR1 is SGHNT and CDR2 YYREEE (reference sequence). This CDR3 has 16 residues. After removal of 3 bases from V and 6 bases from J, the junction contained 11 bases not matched to a gene. The CDR3 DNA follows: TGTGCCAGCAGCTCGGGGCCTAGCGGGGGTGGGCAGACCCAGTACTTC. It yields the protein CASSSGPSGGGQTQYF. Variable domain in full (rest from reference TRBV5-4 and TRBJ2-5): ETGVTQSPTHLIKTRGQQVTLRCSSQSGHNTVSWYQQALGQGPQFIFQYYREEENGRGNFPPRFSGLQFPNYSSELNVNALELDDSALYLCASSSGPSGGGQTQYFGPGTRLLVL.

The rearrangement links TRBV30 to TRBJ1-3, with a weak D call TRBD1 (5 bases). The CDR3 has 11 residues. In germline, CDR1 is GTSNPN, CDR2 SVGIG (reference sequence). Trimming cost V 5 bases and J 9 bases, with 11 bases left between them. The CDR3: CAWGSGGTIYF. CDR3 nucleotide sequence: TGTGCCTGGGGGTCGGGGGGCACCATATATTTT.

CDR3 residues: CASSSLGLTGTYEQYF. CDR3 sequence (DNA): TGTGCCAGCAGCTCCCTGGGATTGACAGGGACCTACGAGCAGTACTTC. V is TRBV7-2 and J is TRBJ2-7, with 7 bases identical to TRBD1. Germline assignment: CDR1 SGHTA and CDR2 FQGNSA. The CDR3 is 16 amino acids. V lost 4 bases, J lost 2 bases, and 11 bases stayed unmatched.

The chain has TRBV21-1 and TRBJ2-4; the table's D call, TRBD1, was not checked against the DNA. TRBV21-1 is an annotated pseudogene. The CDR3 covers 18 residues. As DNA, the CDR3 is TGTGCCAGCAGCAAAGAGAAAAGCGACAGACCGGCCAAAAACATTCAGTACTTC. Residues: CASSKEKSDRPAKNIQYF.

V and J are TRBV29-1 and TRBJ2-1; 7 bases agree with TRBD1. The CDR3 extends over 14 amino acids. J was trimmed by 4 bases and V by 5 bases; bases with no gene match: 8. Per germline, CDR1 SQVTM and CDR2 ANQGSEA. CDR3 nucleotide sequence: TGCAGCGTTCGTACGGGGACAGTTTACAATGAGCAGTTCTTC. It translates to CSVRTGTVYNEQFF.

This chain links TRBV12-5 with TRBJ1-6; 9 nucleotides line up with TRBD1. The V gene's germline CDR1 is LGHNT and CDR2 FRNRAP. Losses at the gene ends were 4 bases for V and 6 bases for J; bases not matched to a gene: 10. CDR3 length equals 17 residues. CDR3 in amino acids: CASGSTLDRGINSPLHF. The CDR3 coding sequence is TGTGCTAGTGGTTCCACCCTGGACAGGGGAATTAATTCACCCCTCCACTTT.

CDR3 sequence: CASSPRGFLLTEAFF. In DNA form, the CDR3 reads TGTGCCAGTAGTCCGCGAGGCTTTTTACTCACTGAAGCTTTCTTT. The V gene is TRBV19, the J gene TRBJ1-1; D is unresolved. This CDR3 region has 15 residues. Germline V gene lookup returns CDR1 LNHDA and CDR2 SQIVND (reference sequence). Trimming cost V 5 bases and J 4 bases, with 17 bases left between them. The whole variable domain, remainder taken from reference TRBV19 and TRBJ1-1, is DGGITQSPKYLFRKEGQNVTLSCEQNLNHDAMYWYRQDPGQGLRLIYYSQIVNDFQKGDIAEGYSVSREKKESFPLTVTSAQKNPTAFYLCASSPRGFLLTEAFFGQGTRLTVV.

The chain uses TRBV29-1 and TRBJ2-6, with D possibly being TRBD1 (5 bases). Germline V CDR1 and CDR2: SQVTM, ANQGSEA. This CDR3 has 13 residues. V was shortened by 3 bases and J by 4 bases, with 7 bases between the two germline ends. CDR3 nucleotides: TGCAGCGTTGACAGGGCCGGGGCCAACGTCCTGACTTTC. Its protein is CSVDRAGANVLTF.

The gene calls are TRBV12-3 or TRBV12-4 and TRBJ2-7, with 8 bases identical to TRBD2. The trim removed 3 bases at V and 8 bases at J, leaving 6 bases unmatched. This CDR3 is built from 13 residues. Here the CDR3 reads CASSFGGDKKQYF. The CDR3 DNA reads as TGTGCCAGCAGTTTCGGGGGGGACAAAAAGCAGTACTTC.

The gene calls are TRBV7-6 and TRBJ2-1, with 10 bases aligning to TRBD1. The germline V gene has CDR1 SGHVS and CDR2 FNYEAQ. The CDR3 has 18 amino acids. V trimming: 4 bases; J trimming: 0 bases; junction bases outside the gene matches: 9. CDR3 DNA: TGTGCCAGCAGCTCTCCCGACAGGGGGCGCGTCTCCTACAATGAGCAGTTCTTC. The encoded protein is CASSSPDRGRVSYNEQFF.

This chain joins TRBV7-8 and TRBJ2-3; TRBD2 agrees at 7 bases. Germline V gene sequence: CDR1 SGHVS, CDR2 FQNEAQ. Germline trimming cut 5 bases from V and 2 bases from J; bases unmatched to any gene: 1. This CDR3 is 13 amino acids long. DNA for the CDR3: TGTGCCAGCAGCCGGGACTACACAGATACGCAGTATTTT. This gives the protein CASSRDYTDTQYF.

The gene calls are TRBV5-8 and TRBJ1-5, with 7 bases aligning to TRBD1. The CDR3 contains 15 residues. The germline V gene has CDR1 SGHTS and CDR2 YDEGEE. V was pared by 4 bases and J by 5 bases, with 9 bases of the junction left unmatched. Here the CDR3 DNA reads TGTGCCAGCAGCCCCCGACAGGGTTGGGATCAGCCCCAGCATTTT. Translated: CASSPRQGWDQPQHF.

The chain has TRBV6-5 and TRBJ2-1; 8 bases fit TRBD2. J lost 16 bases, V lost 3 bases, and 5 bases had no gene match. Germline values: CDR1 MNHEY, CDR2 SVGAGI. This CDR3 is built from 11 residues. The CDR3 DNA follows: TGTGCCAGCAGTTATTCGGGGGGGCCCTTCTTC. Encoded protein: CASSYSGGPFF.

The V call is TRBV28, the J call TRBJ1-1; TRBD1 matches at 8 bases. The CDR3 runs to 15 residues. With V trimmed by 3 bases and J by 7 bases, 10 bases remained unmatched. Germline V lookup: CDR1 MDHEN, CDR2 SYDVKM. The CDR3 DNA sequence: TGTGCCAGCAGTTTCCACACCGGGACAGGAAGTGAAGCTTTCTTT. Protein sequence: CASSFHTGTGSEAFF. The whole variable domain, remainder taken from reference TRBV28 and TRBJ1-1, is DVKVTQSSRYLVKRTGEKVFLECVQDMDHENMFWYRQDPGLGLRLIYFSYDVKMKEKGDIPEGYSVSREKKERFSLILESASTNQTSMYLCASSFHTGTGSEAFFGQGTRLTVV.

This clone was found once. The V and J genes are TRBV27 and TRBJ2-2; 7 bases agree with TRBD1. This CDR3 is built from 15 residues. Germline V gene sequence: CDR1 MNHEY, CDR2 SMNVEV (reference sequence). V was clipped by 6 bases and J by 3 bases; unmatched bases: 7. The CDR3 is CASSGTETYTGELFF. In DNA, the CDR3 is TGTGCCAGCAGCGGGACAGAGACTTACACCGGGGAGCTGTTTTTT.

The gene calls are TRBV6-6 and TRBJ1-2, with D possibly matching TRBD1 (5 bases). From germline, CDR1 is MNHNY and CDR2 SVGAGI (reference sequence). Trimming took 7 bases from V and 8 from J, leaving 14 bases between them. The CDR3 extends over 12 amino acids. The CDR3 sequence is CASTPGEIGYTF. CDR3 nucleotides: TGTGCCAGCACCCCGGGGGAAATCGGCTACACCTTC.

This chain uses TRBV6-5 with TRBJ1-5; perhaps TRBD1 as D (5 bases). The CDR3 sequence is 15 residues long. Per germline, CDR1 MNHEY and CDR2 SVGAGI. V was cut by 2 bases and J by 7 bases, with 15 bases left in between. Here the CDR3 reads CASSYGMGGRQPQHF. The CDR3 bases are TGTGCCAGCAGTTACGGTATGGGGGGAAGGCAGCCCCAGCATTTT.